The following is a T cell receptor beta chain sequence with its context. This sample is drawn from a study of cytomegalovirus exposure and HLA in healthy donors. Both 60 Vbeta primers and 13 Jbeta primers went into the PCR. Here immunoSEQ multiplex PCR was the method, and the copy in TCRdb shows in-frame clones only, minus some. The data contain tens of thousands of clones, 77% of them singletons. The J segment lost 0 bases and the V segment lost 3 bases, leaving 8 bases of the junction unmatched. Looked up from germline, CDR1 is MNHNS and CDR2 is SASEGT. The CDR3 length is 18 residues. The sequence derives from a man aged 50 to 60 in good health and CMV-seropositive. The chain links TRBV6-1 to TRBJ2-6; TRBD1 aligns across 7 bases. Sequencing was done on a sample of PBMCs. The DNA of the CDR3 is TGTGCCAGCAGTGACGTGAGGGGGCCCCCCTCTGGGGCCAACGTCCTGACTTTC. Translating it yields CASSDVRGPPSGANVLTF.